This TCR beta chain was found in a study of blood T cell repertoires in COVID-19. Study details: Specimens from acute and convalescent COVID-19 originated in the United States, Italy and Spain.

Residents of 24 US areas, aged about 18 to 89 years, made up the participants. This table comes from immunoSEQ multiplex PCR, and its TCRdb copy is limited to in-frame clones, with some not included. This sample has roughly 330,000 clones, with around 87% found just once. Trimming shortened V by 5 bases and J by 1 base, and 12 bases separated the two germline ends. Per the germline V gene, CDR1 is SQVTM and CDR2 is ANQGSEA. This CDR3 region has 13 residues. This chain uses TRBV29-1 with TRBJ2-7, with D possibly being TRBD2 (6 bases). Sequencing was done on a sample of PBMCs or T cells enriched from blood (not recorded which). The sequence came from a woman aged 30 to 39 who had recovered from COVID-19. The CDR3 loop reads CSVYSGTSYEQYF. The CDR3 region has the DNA TGCAGCGTTTACTCCGGGACTTCCTACGAGCAGTACTTC.